Each of the 15 T cell receptor beta chains below was sequenced from the same sample in a study of T-cell memory formation after mild COVID-19. MiXCR was run by TCRdb on the 5' RACE reads, yielding one entry per CDR3 protein. This table has around 200,000 distinct CDR3 sequences, 16% appearing once. The material sequenced was PBMCs or a T cell subset sorted from them (not recorded which). The receptors originated from an adult woman who had mild COVID-19 (a few samples of this study predate the infection). Cell type and time point are not known.

This clonotype has just a few counts. The rearrangement links TRBV18 to TRBJ2-3, with D maybe TRBD1 (6 bases). The V and J ends lost 3 bases and 5 bases respectively, with 12 bases between them. Germline V gene lookup returns CDR1 KGHSH and CDR2 LQKENI. CDR3 length: 14 amino acids. For the CDR3, the DNA is TGTGCCAGCTCACCGACAGGAAAAGAAGATACGCAGTATTTT. This encodes CASSPTGKEDTQYF.

This clonotype has more than one count but fewer than ten. J is TRBJ2-7 and V is TRBV4-1; no clear D gene. Per germline, CDR1 MGHRA and CDR2 YSYEKL. CDR3 length: 14 amino acids. V gave up 1 base and J gave up 2 bases, with 9 bases separating them. CDR3 loop: CASSQGNGPYEQYF. The CDR3 coding sequence is TGCGCCAGCAGCCAAGGCAACGGCCCCTACGAGCAGTACTTC.

This clonotype is classed as medium-sized. The rearrangement uses TRBV5-1 and TRBJ2-6; tentative D call: TRBD1 (6 bases). CDR1 and CDR2 from the germline V gene are SGHRS and YFSETQ. The V end was cut by 0 bases, the J end by 3 bases, with 7 bases between. CDR3 size: 15 residues. CDR3 amino acids: CASSLEGVGANVLTF. The CDR3, as DNA: TGCGCCAGCAGCTTGGAGGGGGTTGGGGCCAACGTCCTGACTTTC.

This clonotype was found a few times. The chain uses TRBV7-9 and TRBJ1-2, with TRBD1 matching over 8 bases. Per the germline V gene, CDR1 is SEHNR and CDR2 is FQNEAQ (reference sequence). V shed 6 bases, J shed 7 bases, and the junction held 7 bases outside the gene matches. This CDR3 contains 13 residues. The CDR3 DNA follows: TGTGCCAGCAGTCGACCAGGGGGCTCTGGCTACACCTTC. Protein: CASSRPGGSGYTF. Full variable domain (missing parts from reference TRBV7-9 and TRBJ1-2): DTGVSQNPRHKITKRGQNVTFRCDPISEHNRLYWYRQTLGQGPEFLTYFQNEAQLEKSRLLSDRFSAERPKGSFSTLEIQRTEQGDSAMYLCASSRPGGSGYTFGSGTRLTVV.

V and J are TRBV6-6 and TRBJ1-2; the D gene is possibly TRBD1 (5 bases). This CDR3 contains 15 residues. Per germline, CDR1 MNHNY and CDR2 SVGAGI (reference sequence). V lost 5 bases, J lost 2 bases, and 15 bases lay in between. The CDR3: CASSPWTWGNYGYTF. The DNA of the CDR3 is TGTGCCAGCAGTCCATGGACATGGGGGAACTATGGCTACACCTTC.

This clonotype has just a few counts. The chain is built from TRBV20-1 and TRBJ2-7; D is possibly TRBD1 (6 bases). Germline assignment: CDR1 DFQATT and CDR2 SNEGSKA (reference sequence). The CDR3 runs to 12 residues. Trimming cost V 3 bases and J 0 bases, with 6 bases left between them. The CDR3 DNA follows: TGCAGTGCTAGGACAGGCTCCTACGAGCAGTACTTC. This codes for CSARTGSYEQYF.

The chain uses TRBV4-3 and TRBJ2-7; 9 nucleotides agree with TRBD1. Trimming took 1 base from V and 6 from J; bases not matched to a gene: 4. The CDR3 sequence is 14 residues long. Germline CDR1 reads LGHNA; CDR2 reads YSLEER. CDR3 DNA sequence: TGCGCCAGCAGCCAAGCACAGGGGGCTGCCGAGCAGTACTTC. It is translated as CASSQAQGAAEQYF.

Only a few counts were recorded for this clonotype. This sequence joins TRBV29-1 and TRBJ2-2; 7 bases are shared with TRBD1. CDR3 length: 15 residues. CDR1 and CDR2 (germline): SQVTM, ANQGSEA. V was pared by 7 bases and J by 4 bases, with 12 bases of the junction left unmatched. The CDR3 nucleotides are TGCAGCGCCTACTTGAGGGACAGCCTCACCGGGGAGCTGTTTTTT. Translated: CSAYLRDSLTGELFF.

This chain joins TRBV7-3 and TRBJ2-7; 7 bases fit TRBD1. The CDR3 sequence is 13 residues long. The V gene end was trimmed by 5 bases and the J gene end by 4 bases; junction bases not matched to a gene: 5. Germline V gene data show CDR1 as SGHTA and CDR2 as FQGTGA. CDR3 DNA: TGTGCCAGCAGCATGACAGGGAATTACGAGCAGTACTTC. The encoded protein is CASSMTGNYEQYF.

The chain uses TRBV28 and TRBJ1-6, with TRBD1 matching 7 bases. Germline values: CDR1 MDHEN, CDR2 SYDVKM. The CDR3 runs 15 residues. V was pared by 5 bases and J by 8 bases, with 9 bases of the junction left unmatched. CDR3 DNA sequence: TGTGCCAGCAGTCCCATTGACAGGGATGATTCACCCCTCCACTTT. Amino acid sequence: CASSPIDRDDSPLHF.

This clonotype was recorded a few times. The chain employs TRBV5-1 and TRBJ2-7; D ambiguous. The ends were cut back, 1 base at V and 4 bases at J, with 12 bases in the middle. There are 14 residues in the CDR3. Germline lookup yields CDR1 SGHRS and CDR2 YFSETQ. Here the CDR3 reads CASSLNRVWYEQYF. The CDR3 nucleotides read TGCGCCAGCAGCTTGAACCGGGTTTGGTACGAGCAGTACTTC.

A few counts support this clonotype. The chain recombines TRBV6-5 with TRBJ2-7, with 7 bases lining up with TRBD1. CDR1 MNHEY and CDR2 SVGAGI come from the germline V gene. The CDR3 loop spans 14 amino acids. The J segment lost 1 base and the V segment lost 6 bases, leaving 6 bases of the junction unmatched. In nucleotides, the CDR3 is TGTGCCAGCAGCAGACAGGGTAGGTCCTACGAGCAGTACTTC. Its translation is CASSRQGRSYEQYF.

The V and J genes are TRBV7-2 and TRBJ2-1; no firm D call. The V gene lost 5 bases and the J gene lost 2 bases, with 16 bases spanning the gap. There are 16 residues in the CDR3. The germline gives CDR1 SGHTA, CDR2 FQGNSA. For the CDR3, the DNA is TGTGCCAGCAGCACGTCCTTGGTGGCTGCCTACAATGAGCAGTTCTTC. Residues: CASSTSLVAAYNEQFF.

The V gene is TRBV6-5, the J gene TRBJ2-7; 8 bases map to TRBD1. CDR3 length: 19 amino acids. The germline V gene has CDR1 MNHEY and CDR2 SVGAGI. Trimming at V came to 0 bases and at J to 1 base, leaving 14 bases not matched to a gene. The CDR3 region is CASSYSTGRGQATSYEQYF. As DNA, the CDR3 is TGTGCCAGCAGTTACTCGACGGGCAGGGGGCAGGCTACTTCCTACGAGCAGTACTTC.

In this sample, this clonotype turned up a few times. V usage is TRBV4-2 and J usage is TRBJ2-1; D call uncertain. The CDR3 is 15 amino acids. Germline loops: CDR1 LGHNA, CDR2 YNFKEQ. V was clipped by 1 base and J by 3 bases, with 10 bases between them. CDR3 residues: CASSQGSDGYNEQFF. Here the CDR3 DNA reads TGTGCCAGCAGCCAAGGTTCGGACGGCTACAATGAGCAGTTCTTC.